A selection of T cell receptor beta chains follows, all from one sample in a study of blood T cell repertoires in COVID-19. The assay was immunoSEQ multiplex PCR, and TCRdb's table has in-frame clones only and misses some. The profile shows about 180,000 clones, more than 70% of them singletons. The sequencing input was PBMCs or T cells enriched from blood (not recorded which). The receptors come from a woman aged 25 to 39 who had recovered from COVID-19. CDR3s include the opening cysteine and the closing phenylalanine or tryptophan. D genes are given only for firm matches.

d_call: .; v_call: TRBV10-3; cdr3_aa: CAITGLNTEAFF
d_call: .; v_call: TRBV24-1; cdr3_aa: CATSDSGVWGEQYF
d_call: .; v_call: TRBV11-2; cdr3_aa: CASSLVEGEGYGYTF
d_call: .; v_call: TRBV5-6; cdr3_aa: CASSPNYDVGYTF
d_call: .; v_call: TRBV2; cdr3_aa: CASGTGINEQFF
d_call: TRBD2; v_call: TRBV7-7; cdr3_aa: CASSLASGRGETQYF
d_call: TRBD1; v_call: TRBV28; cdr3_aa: CASSTTGGVSYGYTF
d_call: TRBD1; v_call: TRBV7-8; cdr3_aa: CASSSLMTGNNQPQHF
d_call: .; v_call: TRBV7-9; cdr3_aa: CASSSQVRDTEKLFF
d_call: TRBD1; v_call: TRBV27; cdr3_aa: CASSLRDRETPQHF
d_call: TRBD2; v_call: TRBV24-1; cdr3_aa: CATSDFLRAGNNEQFF
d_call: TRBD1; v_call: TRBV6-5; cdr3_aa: CASSRDRVGETQYF
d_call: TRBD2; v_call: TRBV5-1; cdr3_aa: CASSLASGGYEQYF
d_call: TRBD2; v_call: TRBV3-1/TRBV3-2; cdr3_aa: CASSQASGTTGLYEQYF
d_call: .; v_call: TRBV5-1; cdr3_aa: CASTTMAGRTGELFF
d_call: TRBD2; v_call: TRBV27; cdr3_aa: CASSAISGPQFF
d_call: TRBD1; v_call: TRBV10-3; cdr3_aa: CAIRIEQGSTNYGYTF
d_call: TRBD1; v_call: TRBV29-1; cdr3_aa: CSVGQGNYGYTF
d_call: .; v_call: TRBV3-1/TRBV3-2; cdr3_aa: CASSQVQFYGYTF
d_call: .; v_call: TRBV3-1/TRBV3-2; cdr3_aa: CASSHGQFWISGNTIYF
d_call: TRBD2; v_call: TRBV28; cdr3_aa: CASSRRGSGSNEQFF
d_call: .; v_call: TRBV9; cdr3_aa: CASSSGEGAKNIQYF
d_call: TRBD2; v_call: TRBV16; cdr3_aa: CASSLETSVNFEQFF
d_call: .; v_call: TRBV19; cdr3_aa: CASSNPRGSYNEQFF
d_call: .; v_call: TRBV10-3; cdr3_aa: CAISTGVDNSPLHF
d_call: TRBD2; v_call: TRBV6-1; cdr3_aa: CASSGGTSGSSYNEQFF
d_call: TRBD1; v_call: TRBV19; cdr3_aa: CASTQPGTDGYTF
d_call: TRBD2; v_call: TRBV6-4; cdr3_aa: CASSDSIREGHNEQFF
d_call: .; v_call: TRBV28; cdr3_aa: CASKGGRPYEQYF
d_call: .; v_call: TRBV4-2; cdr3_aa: CASSQDRVVTEAFF
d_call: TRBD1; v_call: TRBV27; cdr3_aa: CASSWGQGGNQPQHF
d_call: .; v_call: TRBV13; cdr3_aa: CASSLEGRLETQYF
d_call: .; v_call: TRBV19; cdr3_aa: CASSIETGLQTAFF
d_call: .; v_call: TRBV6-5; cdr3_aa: CASTQGQGISYEQYF
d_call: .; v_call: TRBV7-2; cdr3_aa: CASSFDPGWIEAFF
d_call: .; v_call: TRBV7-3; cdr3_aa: CASSSLGDSPYNEQFF
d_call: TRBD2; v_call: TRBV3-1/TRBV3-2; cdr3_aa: CASSPTSGTSGANVLTF
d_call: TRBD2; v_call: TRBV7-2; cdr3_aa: CASSLVPAGGRSSYNEQFF
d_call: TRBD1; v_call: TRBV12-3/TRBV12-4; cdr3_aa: CASGTGVKGYTF
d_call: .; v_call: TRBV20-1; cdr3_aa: CSAYVDIQYF